This T cell receptor beta chain was sequenced in a study of metastatic and nonmetastatic thyroid tumors. Background on the study: The study looked at repertoires side by side in blood and in tumor or nodule tissue from malignant and benign thyroid patients.

V lost 3 bases, J lost 3 bases, and 12 bases lay in between. This CDR3 region has 13 residues. The germline V gene has CDR1 DFQATT and CDR2 SNEGSKA (reference sequence). The authors' processing: It was from CDR3 differences across clinicopathological groups that a distant-metastasis classifier for papillary thyroid cancer was built. TCRdb re-analyzed the PCR reads using MiXCR. The V and J calls follow TCRdb's processing rather than the paper's. The sample lists about 16,000 clones, 25% occurring once. Patients underwent thyroid surgery, and none had received any treatment before it. The specimen sequenced was blood. This rearrangement joins TRBV20-1 to TRBJ2-7; D might be TRBD1 or TRBD2, each matching 6 bases. This receptor was obtained from a male donor with papillary thyroid cancer or a benign thyroid nodule (not recorded which). Some clones in this sample may be carry-over from other donors' samples. CDR3: CSASRGVSYEQYF. The CDR3, as DNA: TGCAGTGCTAGTAGGGGGGTAAGCTACGAGCAGTACTTC.